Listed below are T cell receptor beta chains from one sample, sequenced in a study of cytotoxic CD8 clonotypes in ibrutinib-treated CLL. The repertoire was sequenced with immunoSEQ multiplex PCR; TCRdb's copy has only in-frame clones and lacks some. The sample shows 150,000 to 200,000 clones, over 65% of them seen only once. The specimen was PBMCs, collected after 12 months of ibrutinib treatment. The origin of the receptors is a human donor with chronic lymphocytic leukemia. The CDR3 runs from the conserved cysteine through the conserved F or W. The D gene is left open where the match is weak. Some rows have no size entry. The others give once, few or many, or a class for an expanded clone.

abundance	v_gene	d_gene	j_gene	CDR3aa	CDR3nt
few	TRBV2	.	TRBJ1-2	CAIAGNYGYTF	TGTGCCATCGCAGGGAACTATGGCTACACCTTC
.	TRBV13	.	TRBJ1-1	CASSLRSPEAFF	TGTGCCAGCAGCTTAAGGTCACCTGAAGCTTTCTTT
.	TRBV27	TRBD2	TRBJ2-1	CASFDSGRSYNEQFF	TGTGCCAGCTTCGATAGCGGGCGCTCCTACAATGAGCAGTTCTTC
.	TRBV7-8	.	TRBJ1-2	CASSLDPNYGYTF	TGTGCCAGCAGCTTAGACCCTAACTATGGCTACACCTTC
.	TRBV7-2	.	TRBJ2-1	CASAGKVRSYNEQFF	TGTGCCAGCGCCGGGAAGGTCCGCTCCTACAATGAGCAGTTCTTC
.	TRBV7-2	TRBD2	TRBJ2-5	CASSQSGIGQETQYF	TGTGCCAGCAGCCAGAGCGGGATAGGACAAGAGACCCAGTACTTC
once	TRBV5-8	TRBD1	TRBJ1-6	CASRTTGLMPPLHF	TGTGCCAGTCGAACGACAGGGTTGATGCCACCCCTCCACTTT
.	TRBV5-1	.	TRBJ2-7	CASSLGGTVSYEQYF	TGCGCCAGCAGCTTGGGGGGGACCGTCTCCTACGAGCAGTACTTC
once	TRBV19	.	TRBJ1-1	CASSTPEAGNTEAFF	TGTGCCAGTAGTACCCCCGAGGCAGGGAACACTGAAGCTTTCTTT
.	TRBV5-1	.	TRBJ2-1	CASSSGRIDNEQFF	TGCGCCAGCAGTTCCGGACGCATCGACAATGAGCAGTTCTTC
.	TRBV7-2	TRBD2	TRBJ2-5	CASSPRTSGGWETQYF	TGTGCCAGCAGCCCCCGGACTAGCGGGGGGTGGGAGACCCAGTACTTC
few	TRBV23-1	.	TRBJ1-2	CASSQIHGYTF	TGCGCCAGCAGTCAAATCCATGGCTACACCTTC